Listed here are 18 T cell receptor beta chains from one sample, sequenced in a study of CD8+ T cells in alopecia areata. RNA was extracted and reverse transcribed into cDNA as the sequencing template. Data came from immunoSEQ multiplex PCR; TCRdb stores just in-frame clones and leaves some out. Here the sample spans around 140,000 clones, 40% to 55% being singletons. Here the sequenced sample was CD4+ T cells sorted from blood, taken at week 0. The receptor set was obtained from a human donor with alopecia areata.

In this sample, this clone turned up a few times. The gene calls are TRBV27 and TRBJ1-2; TRBD1 might be the D (5 bases). This CDR3 comprises 15 residues. CDR1 is MNHEY, CDR2 SMNVEV, per germline (reference sequence). Trimming removed 6 bases from V and 6 bases from J, with 20 bases in between. The CDR3 region is CASRKPGRQQDGYTF. In DNA form, the CDR3 reads TGTGCCAGCAGAAAACCGGGACGACAGCAAGATGGCTACACCTTC.

V usage is TRBV29-1 and J usage is TRBJ2-5; D remains ambiguous. The CDR3 loop spans 11 amino acids. Germline assignment: CDR1 SQVTM and CDR2 ANQGSEA. V was cut by 5 bases and J by 4 bases, with 8 bases left in between. The CDR3 is CSVTVGETQYF. In DNA, the CDR3 is TGCAGCGTTACGGTGGGAGAGACCCAGTACTTC.

The V gene is TRBV30, the J gene TRBJ1-4, with D possibly TRBD1 on 6 matching bases. CDR1 is GTSNPN and CDR2 is SVGIG in the germline V gene (reference sequence). The V gene lost 5 bases and the J gene lost 7 bases, with 14 bases spanning the gap. The CDR3 has 13 amino acids. The CDR3 here is CAWARGYSEKLFF. The CDR3 nucleotides are TGTGCCTGGGCCAGGGGTTACAGTGAAAAACTGTTTTTT.

The rearrangement uses TRBV29-1 and TRBJ1-2, with a possible D match to TRBD1 (5 bases). In germline, CDR1 is SQVTM, CDR2 ANQGSEA. Between the trimmed V and J ends, which lost 2 bases and 4 bases, there was a span of 11 bases. The CDR3 is 13 amino acids. CDR3 nucleotide sequence: TGCAGCGTTGAATCCAGGGCGGCCTATGGCTACACCTTC. It specifies CSVESRAAYGYTF.

The chain combines TRBV10-3 with TRBJ2-3, with TRBD2 as a possible D gene (6 bases). The CDR3 sequence is 17 residues long. Trimming pared 11 bases from V and 4 bases from J, leaving 28 bases between. Germline V gene data show CDR1 as ENHRY and CDR2 as SYGVKD. The CDR3 DNA follows: TGTGCCGCCAAGGGTCAAGGAGGGCTTATCTTGGCAGATACGCAGTATTTT. Encoded protein: CAAKGQGGLILADTQYF.

V and J are TRBV30 and TRBJ1-5; 8 bases align to TRBD1. The CDR3 runs to 13 residues. CDR1 is GTSNPN, CDR2 SVGIG, per germline (reference sequence). V lost 2 bases to trimming and J lost 7 bases; unmatched junction nucleotides: 4. Written as DNA, the CDR3 is TGTGCCTGGAGTACAGGGGGTTGGCAGCCCCAGCATTTT. Protein sequence: CAWSTGGWQPQHF.

Concerning this clone itself: This CDR3 is also generated by other DNA sequences in the sample. The genes are TRBV29-1 and TRBJ2-7; 8 bases map to TRBD1. This CDR3 comprises 12 residues. The junction had 4 bases not matched to a gene; V was cut back by 7 bases and J by 2 bases. CDR1 is SQVTM, CDR2 ANQGSEA, per germline. The CDR3 nucleotides are TGCAGCGCAGGACAGGGCGCCTACGAGCAGTACTTC. Translating gives CSAGQGAYEQYF.

This clone was observed a handful of times. The rearrangement joins TRBV18 to TRBJ2-2, with 9 bases identical to TRBD2. This CDR3 spans 16 amino acids. CDR1 KGHSH and CDR2 LQKENI come from the germline V gene. Unmatched junction bases numbered 2, after V lost 1 base and J lost 2 bases. The CDR3 here is CASSPQLAGNTGELFF. The CDR3 nucleotides read TGTGCCAGCTCACCACAGCTAGCGGGAAACACCGGGGAGCTGTTTTTT. The full variable domain, completed using reference TRBV18 and TRBJ2-2, is NAGVMQNPRHLVRRRGQEARLRCSPMKGHSHVYWYRQLPEEGLKFMVYLQKENIIDESGMPKERFSAEFPKEGPSILRIQQVVRGDSAAYFCASSPQLAGNTGELFFGEGSRLTVL.

This clone appeared a few times. J is TRBJ1-5 and V is TRBV6-1; D is unresolved. Germline values: CDR1 MNHNS, CDR2 SASEGT. V was pared by 2 bases and J by 0 bases, with 11 bases between. This CDR3 region has 16 residues. CDR3 residues: CASSERTGVSNQPQHF. The CDR3 DNA is TGTGCCAGCAGTGAACGGACCGGCGTTAGCAATCAGCCCCAGCATTTT.

J is TRBJ2-7 and V is TRBV9; D is undetermined. From germline, CDR1 is SGDLS and CDR2 YYNGEE. V lost 3 bases and J lost 2, with 9 bases in between. This CDR3 comprises 13 residues. Written as DNA, the CDR3 is TGTGCCAGCAGCGGTGCTCAGCCCTACGAGCAGTACTTC. This sequence encodes CASSGAQPYEQYF.

The rearrangement links TRBV11-3 to TRBJ2-3; perhaps TRBD2 as D (6 bases). The CDR3 is 13 residues long. V dropped 1 base and J dropped 4 bases, with 6 bases sitting between them. Germline lookup yields CDR1 SGHNT and CDR2 YENEEA. The CDR3 loop reads CASSLAGADTQYF. CDR3 DNA sequence: TGTGCCAGCAGCTTAGCGGGAGCAGATACGCAGTATTTT.

The rearrangement uses TRBV30 and TRBJ1-2, with a tentative D call TRBD1 (6 bases). The V end was cut by 4 bases, the J end by 10 bases, with 22 bases between. Germline V CDR1 and CDR2: GTSNPN, SVGIG (reference sequence). This CDR3 contains 14 residues. As DNA, the CDR3 is TGTGCCTGGAACCGGGGGGGCCTACCCGGACCCTACACCTTC. Amino acid sequence: CAWNRGGLPGPYTF.

The chain carries TRBV9 and TRBJ2-3, with TRBD2 as a possible D gene (6 bases). The CDR3 sequence is 13 residues long. The V end lost 0 bases, the J end lost 6 bases, and 8 bases lay between the germline ends. From germline, CDR1 is SGDLS and CDR2 YYNGEE. CDR3 nucleotide sequence: TGTGCCAGCAGCGTAGGGGCGGGGGATACGCAGTATTTT. Its protein is CASSVGAGDTQYF.

The V and J genes are TRBV28 and TRBJ1-1; no firm D call. The V gene lost 3 bases and the J gene lost 5 bases, with 19 bases spanning the gap. The CDR3 has 16 residues. Germline CDR1 reads MDHEN; CDR2 reads SYDVKM. The CDR3 region is CASSFPARGIRTEAFF. The CDR3 region has the DNA TGTGCCAGCAGTTTCCCGGCTCGGGGAATAAGAACTGAAGCTTTCTTT.

This clone was picked up a small number of times. V gene TRBV30 combines with J gene TRBJ2-7; TRBD2 is a possible D gene (6 bases). The CDR3 sequence is 13 residues long. V lost 0 bases and J 4 bases, leaving 10 bases between the germline ends. Germline V CDR1 and CDR2: GTSNPN, SVGIG (reference sequence). The CDR3, as DNA: TGTGCCTGGAGTGTGGGGACTTTATACGAGCAGTACTTC. It is translated as CAWSVGTLYEQYF.

V and J are TRBV7-6 and TRBJ2-6, with D perhaps TRBD2 (6 bases). Germline V lookup: CDR1 SGHVS, CDR2 FNYEAQ. The CDR3 consists of 16 residues. V lost 5 bases, J lost 1 base, and 12 bases lay in between. CDR3 nucleotides: TGTGCCAGCAGCCGACCCGGAGGGTCTGGGGCCAACGTCCTGACTTTC. Amino acids: CASSRPGGSGANVLTF.

The gene calls are TRBV2 and TRBJ2-7; 7 bases match TRBD1. The CDR3 covers 12 residues. The ends lost 2 bases at V and 6 bases at J; junction bases unmatched: 1. Germline CDR1 reads SNHLY; CDR2 reads FYNNEI. The CDR3 coding sequence is TGTGCCAGCAGTGAAACAGGGGTCGAGCAGTACTTC. Translation: CASSETGVEQYF.

V and J are TRBV5-1 and TRBJ2-1; 7 bases line up with TRBD1. Germline values: CDR1 SGHRS, CDR2 YFSETQ. With 0 bases clipped from V and 7 bases from J, the junction kept 7 bases outside the gene matches. This CDR3 is built from 15 residues. CDR3 sequence: CASSLGQGFRNEQFF. CDR3 bases: TGCGCCAGCAGCTTGGGACAGGGCTTTCGGAATGAGCAGTTCTTC. The whole variable domain, filled in from reference TRBV5-1 and TRBJ2-1, reads KAGVTQTPRYLIKTRGQQVTLSCSPISGHRSVSWYQQTPGQGLQFLFEYFSETQRNKGNFPGRFSGRQFSNSRSEMNVSTLELGDSALYLCASSLGQGFRNEQFFGPGTRLTVL.